Here is one T cell receptor (beta chain) with its context. Its antigen is unknown. This specimen comes from a study of post-analysis software for immune sequencing data. The V gene's germline CDR1 is SGHRS and CDR2 YFSETQ. This CDR3 is built from 17 residues. The junction had 4 bases not matched to a gene; V was cut back by 3 bases and J by 0 bases. Whole-study findings and limits: Roughly 5 TRBV segments (TRBV5-6, TRBV5-1 and TRBV20-1 among them) occurred more frequently in patients than in controls.

The TCR beta cDNA libraries carried unique molecular identifiers. MiXCR was run by TCRdb on the PCR reads, yielding one entry per CDR3 protein. This table has 750,000 to 950,000 distinct CDR3 sequences, roughly 58% appearing once. Sequenced material: blood. The chain has TRBV5-1 and TRBJ2-7, with 15 nucleotides matching TRBD2. The receptor comes from a girl aged 10 to 17 with multiple sclerosis. As DNA, the CDR3 is TGCGCCAGCAGCTGGGGACTAGCGGGGGGATCCTCCTACGAGCAGTACTTC. Amino acids: CASSWGLAGGSSYEQYF.